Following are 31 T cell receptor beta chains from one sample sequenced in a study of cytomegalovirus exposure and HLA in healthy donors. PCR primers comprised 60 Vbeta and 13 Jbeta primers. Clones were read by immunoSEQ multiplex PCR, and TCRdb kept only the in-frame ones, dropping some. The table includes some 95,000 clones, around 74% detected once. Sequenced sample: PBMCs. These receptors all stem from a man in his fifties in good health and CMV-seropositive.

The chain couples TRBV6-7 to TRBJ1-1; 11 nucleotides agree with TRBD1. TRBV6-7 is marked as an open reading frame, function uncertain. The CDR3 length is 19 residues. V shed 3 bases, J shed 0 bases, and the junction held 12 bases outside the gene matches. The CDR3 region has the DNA TGTGCCAGCAGTTATCCCGGACAGGGGGCGAGGGGGATGAACACTGAAGCTTTCTTT. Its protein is CASSYPGQGARGMNTEAFF.

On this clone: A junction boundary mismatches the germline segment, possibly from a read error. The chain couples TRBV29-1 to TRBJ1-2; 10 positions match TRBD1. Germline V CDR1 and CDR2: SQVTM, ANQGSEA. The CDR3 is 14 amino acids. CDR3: CSAPGQGPLSGYPF. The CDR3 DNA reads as TGCAGCGCTCCGGGACAGGGGCCACTTTCGGGCTACCCCTTC.

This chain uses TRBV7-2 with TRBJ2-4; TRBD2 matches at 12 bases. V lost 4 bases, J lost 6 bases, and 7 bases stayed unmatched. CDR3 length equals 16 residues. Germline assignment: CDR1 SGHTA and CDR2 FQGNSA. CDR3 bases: TGTGCCAGCAGCTCTGGCCTACTAGCGGGGGGAAACATTCAGTACTTC. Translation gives CASSSGLLAGGNIQYF.

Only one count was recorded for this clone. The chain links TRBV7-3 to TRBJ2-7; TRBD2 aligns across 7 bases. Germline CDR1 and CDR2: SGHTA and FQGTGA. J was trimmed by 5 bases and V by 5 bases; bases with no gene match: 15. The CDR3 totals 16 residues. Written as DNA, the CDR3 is TGTGCCAGCAGCCCCGGGGGGTCCGGGATTGGTAACGAGCAGTACTTC. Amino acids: CASSPGGSGIGNEQYF.

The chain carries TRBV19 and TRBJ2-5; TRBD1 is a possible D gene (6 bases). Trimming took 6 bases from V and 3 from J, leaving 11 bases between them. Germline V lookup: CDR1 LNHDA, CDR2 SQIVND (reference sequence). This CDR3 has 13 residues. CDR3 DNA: TGTGCCAGTAGCTCAGGGGTGGAAGAGACCCAGTACTTC. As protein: CASSSGVEETQYF.

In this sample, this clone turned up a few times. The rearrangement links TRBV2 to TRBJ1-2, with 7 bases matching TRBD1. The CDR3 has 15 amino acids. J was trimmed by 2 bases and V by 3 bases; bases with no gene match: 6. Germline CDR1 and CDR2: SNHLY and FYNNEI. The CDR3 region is CASSESGQLNYGYTF. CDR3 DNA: TGTGCCAGCAGTGAGTCGGGACAGCTGAACTATGGCTACACCTTC.

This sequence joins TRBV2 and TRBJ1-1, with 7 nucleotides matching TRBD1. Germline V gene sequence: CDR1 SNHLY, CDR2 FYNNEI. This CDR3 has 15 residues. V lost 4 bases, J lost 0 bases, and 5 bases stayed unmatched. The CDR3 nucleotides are TGTGCCAGCAGTGTTTGGACAGGACTGAACACTGAAGCTTTCTTT. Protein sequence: CASSVWTGLNTEAFF.

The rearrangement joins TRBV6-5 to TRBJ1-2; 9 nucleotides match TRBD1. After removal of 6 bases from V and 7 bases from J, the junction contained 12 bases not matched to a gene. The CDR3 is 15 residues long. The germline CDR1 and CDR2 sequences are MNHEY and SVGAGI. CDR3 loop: CASRGQGILTSGYTF. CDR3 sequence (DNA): TGTGCCAGCAGGGGACAGGGAATACTCACTAGTGGCTACACCTTC.

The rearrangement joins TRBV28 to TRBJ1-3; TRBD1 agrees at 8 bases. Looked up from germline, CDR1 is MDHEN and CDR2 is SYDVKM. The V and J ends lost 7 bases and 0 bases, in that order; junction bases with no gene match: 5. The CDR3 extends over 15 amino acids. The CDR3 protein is CASTGGESSGNTIYF. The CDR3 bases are TGTGCCAGCACAGGGGGCGAAAGCTCTGGAAACACCATATATTTT.

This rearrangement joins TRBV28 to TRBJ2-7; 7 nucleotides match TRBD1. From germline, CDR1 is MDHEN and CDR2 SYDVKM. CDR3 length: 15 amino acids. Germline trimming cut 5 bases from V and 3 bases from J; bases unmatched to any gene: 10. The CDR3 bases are TGTGCCAGCAGTCCGCCCGGGACAGCTTACTACGAGCAGTACTTC. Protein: CASSPPGTAYYEQYF.

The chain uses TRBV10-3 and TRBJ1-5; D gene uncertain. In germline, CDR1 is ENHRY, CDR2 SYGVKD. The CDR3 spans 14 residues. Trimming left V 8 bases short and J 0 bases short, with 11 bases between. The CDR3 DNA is TGTGCCATCCGACATTCAGATAGCAATCAGCCCCAGCATTTT. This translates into CAIRHSDSNQPQHF.

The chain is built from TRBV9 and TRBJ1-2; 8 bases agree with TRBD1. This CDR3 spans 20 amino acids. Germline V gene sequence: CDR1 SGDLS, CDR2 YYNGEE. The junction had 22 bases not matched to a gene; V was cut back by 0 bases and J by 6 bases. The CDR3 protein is CASSVEGGNPGQAWLHGYTF. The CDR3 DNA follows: TGTGCCAGCAGCGTAGAGGGGGGAAACCCGGGACAGGCCTGGCTGCATGGCTACACCTTC.

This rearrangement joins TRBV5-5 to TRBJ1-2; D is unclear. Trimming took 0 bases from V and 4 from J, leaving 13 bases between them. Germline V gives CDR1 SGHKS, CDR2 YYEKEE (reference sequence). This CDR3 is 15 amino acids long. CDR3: CASSLAVSLSYGYTF. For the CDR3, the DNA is TGTGCCAGCAGCTTGGCTGTGTCGCTAAGCTATGGCTACACCTTC.

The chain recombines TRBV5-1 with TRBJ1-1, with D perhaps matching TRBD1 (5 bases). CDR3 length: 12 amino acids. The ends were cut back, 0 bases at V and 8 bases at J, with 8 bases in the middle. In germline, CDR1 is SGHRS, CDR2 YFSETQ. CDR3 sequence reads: CASSLETEEAFF. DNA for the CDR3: TGCGCCAGCAGCTTGGAGACAGAGGAAGCTTTCTTT. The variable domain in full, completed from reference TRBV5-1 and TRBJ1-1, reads KAGVTQTPRYLIKTRGQQVTLSCSPISGHRSVSWYQQTPGQGLQFLFEYFSETQRNKGNFPGRFSGRQFSNSRSEMNVSTLELGDSALYLCASSLETEEAFFGQGTRLTVV.

CDR3 amino acids: CASSQDNVRGGAEAFF. CDR3 sequence (DNA): TGCGCCAGCAGCCAAGATAACGTTCGAGGCGGGGCTGAAGCTTTCTTT. This sequence joins TRBV4-3 and TRBJ1-1; D remains unclear. V was trimmed by 0 bases and J by 6 bases, leaving 17 bases between them. Germline V gene data show CDR1 as LGHNA and CDR2 as YSLEER. This CDR3 contains 16 residues.

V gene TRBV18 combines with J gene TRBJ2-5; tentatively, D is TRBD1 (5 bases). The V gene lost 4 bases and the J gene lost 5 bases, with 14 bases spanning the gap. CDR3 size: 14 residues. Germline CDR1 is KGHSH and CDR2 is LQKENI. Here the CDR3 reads CASSRRRDGETQYF. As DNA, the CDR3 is TGTGCCAGCTCACGTCGCAGGGATGGGGAGACCCAGTACTTC.

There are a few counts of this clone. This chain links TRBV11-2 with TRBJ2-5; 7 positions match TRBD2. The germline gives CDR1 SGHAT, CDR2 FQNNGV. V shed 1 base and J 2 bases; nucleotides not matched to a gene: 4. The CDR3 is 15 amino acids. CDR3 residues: CASSLGGRGQETQYF. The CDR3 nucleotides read TGTGCCAGCAGCTTAGGAGGGAGGGGACAAGAGACCCAGTACTTC.

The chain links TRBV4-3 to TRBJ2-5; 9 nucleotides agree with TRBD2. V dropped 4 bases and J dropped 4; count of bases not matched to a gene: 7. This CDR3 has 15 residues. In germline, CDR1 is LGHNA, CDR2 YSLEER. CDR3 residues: CASSPAGGPLETQYF. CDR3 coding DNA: TGCGCCAGCAGCCCCGCGGGGGGGCCATTAGAGACCCAGTACTTC.

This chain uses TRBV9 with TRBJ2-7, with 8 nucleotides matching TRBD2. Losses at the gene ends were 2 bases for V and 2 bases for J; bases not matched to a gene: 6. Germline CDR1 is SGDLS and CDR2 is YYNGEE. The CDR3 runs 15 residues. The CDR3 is CASSVHTGGAYEQYF. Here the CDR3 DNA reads TGTGCCAGCAGCGTCCATACGGGGGGGGCCTACGAGCAGTACTTC.

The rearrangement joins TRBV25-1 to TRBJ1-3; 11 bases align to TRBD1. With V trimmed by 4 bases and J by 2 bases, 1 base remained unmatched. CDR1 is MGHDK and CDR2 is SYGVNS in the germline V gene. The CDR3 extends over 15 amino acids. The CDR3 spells CASSGGQGAGNTIYF. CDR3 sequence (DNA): TGTGCCAGCAGTGGGGGACAGGGGGCTGGAAACACCATATATTTT.

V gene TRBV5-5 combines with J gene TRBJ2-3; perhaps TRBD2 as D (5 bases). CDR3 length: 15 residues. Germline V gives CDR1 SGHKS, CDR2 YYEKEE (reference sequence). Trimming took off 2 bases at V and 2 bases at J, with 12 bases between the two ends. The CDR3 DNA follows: TGTGCCAGCAGCTTTCAACGGGAAGTCACAGATACGCAGTATTTT. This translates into CASSFQREVTDTQYF.

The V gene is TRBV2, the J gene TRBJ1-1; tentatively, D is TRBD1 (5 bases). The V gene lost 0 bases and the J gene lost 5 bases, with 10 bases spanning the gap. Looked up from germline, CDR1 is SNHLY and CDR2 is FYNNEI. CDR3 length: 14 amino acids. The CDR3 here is CASSEASGRTEAFF. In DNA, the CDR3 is TGTGCCAGCAGTGAAGCTTCAGGGAGGACTGAAGCTTTCTTT.

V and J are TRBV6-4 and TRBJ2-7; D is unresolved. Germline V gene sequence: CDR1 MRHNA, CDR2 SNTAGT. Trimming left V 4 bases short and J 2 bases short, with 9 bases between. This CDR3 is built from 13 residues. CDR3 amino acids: CASSALLAYEQYF. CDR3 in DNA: TGTGCCAGCAGTGCCCTCCTAGCCTACGAGCAGTACTTC.

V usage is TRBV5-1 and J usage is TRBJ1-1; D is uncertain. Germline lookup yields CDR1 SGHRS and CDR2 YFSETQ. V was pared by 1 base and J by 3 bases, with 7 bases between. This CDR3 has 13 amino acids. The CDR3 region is CASSLKTDTEAFF. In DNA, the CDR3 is TGCGCCAGCAGCTTGAAAACAGACACTGAAGCTTTCTTT.

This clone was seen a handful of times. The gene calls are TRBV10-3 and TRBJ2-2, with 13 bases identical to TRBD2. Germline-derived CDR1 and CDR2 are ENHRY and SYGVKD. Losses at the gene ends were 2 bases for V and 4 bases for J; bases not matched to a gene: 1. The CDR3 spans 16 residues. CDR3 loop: CAISERLAGGTGELFF. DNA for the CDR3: TGTGCCATCAGTGAGAGACTAGCGGGGGGCACCGGGGAGCTGTTTTTT.

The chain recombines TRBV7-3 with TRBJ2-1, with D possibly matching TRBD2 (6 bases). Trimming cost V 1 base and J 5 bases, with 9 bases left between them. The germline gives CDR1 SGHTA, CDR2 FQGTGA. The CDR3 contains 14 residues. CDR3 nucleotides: TGTGCCAGCAGCTTAAGCGGGGAGGACAATGAGCAGTTCTTC. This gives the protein CASSLSGEDNEQFF. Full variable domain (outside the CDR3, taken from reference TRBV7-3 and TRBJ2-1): GAGVSQTPSNKVTEKGKYVELRCDPISGHTALYWYRQSLGQGPEFLIYFQGTGAADDSGLPNDRFFAVRPEGSVSTLKIQRTERGDSAVYLCASSLSGEDNEQFFGPGTRLTVL.

The CDR3 coding sequence is TGTGCCAGCTCACCACCTCCAGGAGAGACCCAGTACTTC. Amino acid sequence: CASSPPPGETQYF. The chain has TRBV18 and TRBJ2-5; no reliable D call. The germline V gene has CDR1 KGHSH and CDR2 LQKENI. The CDR3 contains 13 residues. V gave up 0 bases and J gave up 4 bases, with 6 bases separating them.

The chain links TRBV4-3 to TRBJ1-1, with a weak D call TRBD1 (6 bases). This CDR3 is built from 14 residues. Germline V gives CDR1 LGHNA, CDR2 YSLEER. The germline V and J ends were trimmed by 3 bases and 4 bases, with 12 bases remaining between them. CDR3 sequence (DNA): TGCGCCAGCAGCCAGCAGGGGAGGGCCACTGAAGCTTTCTTT. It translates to CASSQQGRATEAFF.

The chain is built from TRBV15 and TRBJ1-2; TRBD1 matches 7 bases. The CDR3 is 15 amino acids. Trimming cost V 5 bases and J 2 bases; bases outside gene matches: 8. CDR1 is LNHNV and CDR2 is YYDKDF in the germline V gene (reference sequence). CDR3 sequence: CATSPRGQSNYGYTF. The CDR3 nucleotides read TGTGCCACCAGCCCCCGGGGACAGTCAAACTATGGCTACACCTTC.

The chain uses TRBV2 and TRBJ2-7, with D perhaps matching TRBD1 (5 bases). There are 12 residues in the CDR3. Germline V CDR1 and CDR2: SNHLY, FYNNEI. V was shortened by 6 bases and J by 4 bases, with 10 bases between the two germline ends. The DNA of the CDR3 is TGTGCCAGCAGCCAAGGGGCGTACGAGCAGTACTTC. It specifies CASSQGAYEQYF.

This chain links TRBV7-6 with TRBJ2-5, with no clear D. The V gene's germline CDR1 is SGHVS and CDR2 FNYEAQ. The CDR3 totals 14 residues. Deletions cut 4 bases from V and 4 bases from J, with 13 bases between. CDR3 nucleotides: TGTGCCAGCAGCTCAACACGATCAACAGAGACCCAGTACTTC. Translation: CASSSTRSTETQYF.